Listed here are 2 T cell receptor beta chains from one sample, sequenced in a study of blood T cell repertoires in COVID-19. Libraries were prepared by immunoSEQ multiplex PCR; TCRdb keeps only in-frame clonotypes and omits some of them. This sample has under 300,000 clones, with 70% to 90% found just once. The sequenced sample was PBMCs or T cells enriched from blood (not recorded which). Receptors were obtained from a woman in her 40s with acute COVID-19.

The V call is TRBV19, the J call TRBJ1-6, with D hard to call. The V gene's germline CDR1 is LNHDA and CDR2 SQIVND (reference sequence). CDR3 length equals 14 residues. Trimming took 3 bases from V and 10 from J, leaving 13 bases between them. The CDR3 DNA follows: TGTGCCAGTAGTATTGGGAGGGTCGGGTCACCCCTCCACTTT. Translation gives CASSIGRVGSPLHF.

V and J are TRBV5-1 and TRBJ2-7; weak D call: TRBD1 (5 bases). Germline lookup yields CDR1 SGHRS and CDR2 YFSETQ. This CDR3 is built from 15 residues. The germline V and J ends were trimmed by 2 bases and 0 bases, with 12 bases remaining between them. Written as DNA, the CDR3 is TGCGCCAGCAGCTTCGTGGGGCAATCCTCCTACGAGCAGTACTTC. Translated, it gives CASSFVGQSSYEQYF.